Each of the 17 T cell receptor beta chains below was sequenced from the same sample in a study of shared clonotypes between healthy human individuals. Clones were read by immunoSEQ multiplex PCR, and TCRdb kept only the in-frame ones, dropping some. The sample has a few million clones, over 90% seen once. Sequencing was carried out using naive CD4+ T cells from PBMCs. The subset is: CD45RA+ positively selected. These receptors came from a man aged 18 to 29 in good health. Some clones in this sample may be carry-over from other donors' samples.

This clone has just a few counts. Distinct nucleotide sequences in the sample also encode this CDR3. V usage is TRBV5-1 and J usage is TRBJ1-1; no definite D call. V lost 1 base, J lost 5 bases, and 9 bases lay in between. The CDR3 is 13 amino acids. The germline CDR1 and CDR2 sequences are SGHRS and YFSETQ. The CDR3 here is CASSLSGGTEAFF. In DNA, the CDR3 is TGCGCCAGCAGCTTGTCAGGTGGGACTGAAGCTTTCTTT.

A note on this clone: At one of its ends the junction is not consistent with the germline gene, which may arise from a read error. The rearrangement uses TRBV30 and TRBJ1-1; D gene unclear. The CDR3 runs 13 residues. From germline, CDR1 is GTSNPN and CDR2 SVGIG (reference sequence). The CDR3 sequence: CAWSVFQNSEAFF. CDR3 nucleotide sequence: TGTGCCTGGAGTGTATTTCAGAACAGTGAAGCTTTCTTT. Drawing the rest from reference TRBV30 and TRBJ1-1, the complete variable domain is SQTIHQWPATLVQPVGSPLSLECTVEGTSNPNLYWYRQAAGRGLQLLFYSVGIGQISSEVPQNLSASRPQDRQFILSSKKLLLSDSGFYLCAWSVFQNSEAFFGQGTRLTVV.

The chain combines TRBV6-1 with TRBJ1-4; D ambiguous. Deletions cut 3 bases from V and 0 bases from J, with 11 bases between. The V gene's germline CDR1 is MNHNS and CDR2 SASEGT. The CDR3 spans 16 residues. CDR3 coding DNA: TGTGCCAGCAGTGACCGCCCCGGGGCAACTAATGAAAAACTGTTTTTT. The encoded protein is CASSDRPGATNEKLFF.

The gene calls are TRBV19 and TRBJ2-3; D remains ambiguous. V lost 5 bases and J lost 4, with 16 bases in between. From germline, CDR1 is LNHDA and CDR2 SQIVND (reference sequence). The CDR3 runs to 15 residues. The CDR3 loop reads CASSRGSLGADTQYF. DNA of the CDR3: TGTGCCAGTAGTCGTGGCTCCTTAGGCGCAGATACGCAGTATTTT.

This clone was seen once. The chain uses TRBV28 and TRBJ1-5, with a possible D match to TRBD1 (6 bases). Germline-derived CDR1 and CDR2 are MDHEN and SYDVKM. V lost 8 bases, J lost 1 base, and 15 bases lay in between. The CDR3 consists of 15 residues. CDR3 coding DNA: TGTGCCAGCTCCCCGGGGGCGGTGAGCAATCAGCCCCAGCATTTT. It codes for CASSPGAVSNQPQHF.

This clone has more than one count but fewer than ten. J is TRBJ1-1 and V is TRBV5-1; D is undetermined. The CDR3 spans 14 residues. Between the trimmed V and J ends, which lost 0 bases and 1 base, there was a span of 7 bases. Germline lookup yields CDR1 SGHRS and CDR2 YFSETQ. As DNA, the CDR3 is TGCGCCAGCAGCTTGGCGGCCCCGAACACTGAAGCTTTCTTT. This translates into CASSLAAPNTEAFF.

The rearrangement joins TRBV11-3 to TRBJ2-7; TRBD2 is a possible D gene (6 bases). Germline CDR1 is SGHNT and CDR2 is YENEEA. This CDR3 has 13 amino acids. The ends were cut back, 2 bases at V and 6 bases at J, with 11 bases in the middle. The CDR3 spells CASSLRDGGEQYF. The CDR3 DNA reads TGTGCCAGCAGCTTAAGGGACGGGGGCGAGCAGTACTTC.

This sequence joins TRBV5-6 and TRBJ1-1; tentative D call: TRBD1 (5 bases). CDR1 SGHDT and CDR2 YYEEEE come from the germline V gene. V shed 0 bases and J shed 5 bases, with 14 bases lying between them. The CDR3 runs to 15 residues. CDR3 sequence: CASSLDPVGDTEAFF. The CDR3 coding sequence is TGTGCCAGCAGCTTGGACCCAGTGGGGGATACTGAAGCTTTCTTT.

This chain uses TRBV19 with TRBJ1-1, with no clear D. Trimming took 5 bases from V and 1 from J, leaving 11 bases between them. The CDR3 loop spans 14 amino acids. Germline V gene lookup returns CDR1 LNHDA and CDR2 SQIVND (reference sequence). Here the CDR3 DNA reads TGTGCCAGTAGTCAACGGGTGGGGAACACTGAAGCTTTCTTT. This sequence encodes CASSQRVGNTEAFF.

V usage is TRBV5-6 and J usage is TRBJ1-2, with D unclear. Trimming pared 4 bases from V and 3 bases from J, leaving 13 bases between. This CDR3 comprises 14 residues. The germline V gene has CDR1 SGHDT and CDR2 YYEEEE. The CDR3 region has the DNA TGTGCCAGCAGCCGTCAGAGCAGCGACTATGGCTACACCTTC. Translated: CASSRQSSDYGYTF.

V usage is TRBV20-1 and J usage is TRBJ2-1; D unclear. CDR3 length equals 11 residues. CDR1 is DFQATT, CDR2 SNEGSKA, per germline (reference sequence). The V end lost 8 bases, the J end lost 5 bases, and 10 bases lay between the germline ends. The CDR3 DNA reads TGCAGTTCTCCCGTGAACAATGAGCAGTTCTTC. This translates into CSSPVNNEQFF.

The gene calls are TRBV5-5 and TRBJ2-7; 15 bases are a match to TRBD2. V trimming: 5 bases; J trimming: 4 bases; junction bases outside the gene matches: 13. In germline, CDR1 is SGHKS, CDR2 YYEKEE (reference sequence). The CDR3 contains 18 residues. The DNA of the CDR3 is TGTGCCAGCAGGCAGCCGGGACTAGCGGGAGGTAGAAGTTACGAGCAGTACTTC. This codes for CASRQPGLAGGRSYEQYF.

In nucleotides, the CDR3 is TGTGCCAGCAGCCCCTCCGTTGTAAAGGGTTTATACGAGCAGTACTTC. Encoded protein: CASSPSVVKGLYEQYF. V and J are TRBV11-1 and TRBJ2-7; D is ambiguous. The ends were cut back, 5 bases at V and 4 bases at J, with 21 bases in the middle. CDR3 length: 16 amino acids. Germline CDR1 and CDR2: SGHAT and FQDESV (reference sequence).

About this clone itself: Additional DNA sequences in this sample encode the identical CDR3. CDR3 loop: CASSWEGLNTEAFF. As DNA, the CDR3 is TGTGCCAGCAGTTGGGAGGGGTTGAACACTGAAGCTTTCTTT. V and J are TRBV5-6 and TRBJ1-1; D perhaps matches TRBD1 (5 bases). The V end was cut by 5 bases, the J end by 0 bases, with 11 bases between. This CDR3 is 14 amino acids long. Germline CDR1 is SGHDT and CDR2 is YYEEEE.

Regarding this clone: Other DNA sequences from this sample encode an identical CDR3 as well. CDR3 residues: CASSVEGGRADTQYF. The CDR3 DNA reads as TGTGCCAGCAGCGTAGAGGGCGGGAGAGCAGATACGCAGTATTTT. The chain recombines TRBV9 with TRBJ2-3, with TRBD2 identical over 7 bases. This CDR3 is built from 15 residues. The V and J ends lost 0 bases and 4 bases, in that order; junction bases with no gene match: 5. CDR1 is SGDLS, CDR2 YYNGEE, per germline.

The chain joins TRBV5-1 to TRBJ2-7, with 13 bases identical to TRBD2. The CDR3 is 20 amino acids. Losses at the gene ends were 0 bases for V and 2 bases for J; bases not matched to a gene: 14. Germline loops: CDR1 SGHRS, CDR2 YFSETQ. CDR3: CASSLDTPGTSGALAYEQYF. As DNA, the CDR3 is TGCGCCAGCAGCTTGGATACCCCCGGGACTAGCGGGGCGCTAGCCTACGAGCAGTACTTC.

This sequence joins TRBV28 and TRBJ1-3; TRBD1 is a possible D gene (5 bases). V was cut by 4 bases and J by 0 bases, with 13 bases left in between. The CDR3 contains 16 residues. Germline assignment: CDR1 MDHEN and CDR2 SYDVKM. The CDR3 sequence: CASSSVGTISGNTIYF. The CDR3 DNA sequence: TGTGCCAGCAGTTCTGTTGGGACTATCTCTGGAAACACCATATATTTT.